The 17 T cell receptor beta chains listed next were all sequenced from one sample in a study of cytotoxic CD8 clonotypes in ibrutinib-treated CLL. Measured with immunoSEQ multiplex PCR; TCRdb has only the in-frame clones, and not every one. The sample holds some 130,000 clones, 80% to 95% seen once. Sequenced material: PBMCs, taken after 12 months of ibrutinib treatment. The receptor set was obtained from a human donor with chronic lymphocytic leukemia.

The CDR3: CASSLNQLYTEAFF. DNA of the CDR3: TGCGCCAGCAGCTTGAACCAATTATACACTGAAGCTTTCTTT. This chain connects TRBV5-1 to TRBJ1-1; D unclear. CDR1 is SGHRS and CDR2 is YFSETQ in the germline V gene. The germline V and J ends were trimmed by 1 base and 3 bases, with 10 bases remaining between them. The length of the CDR3 is 14 residues.

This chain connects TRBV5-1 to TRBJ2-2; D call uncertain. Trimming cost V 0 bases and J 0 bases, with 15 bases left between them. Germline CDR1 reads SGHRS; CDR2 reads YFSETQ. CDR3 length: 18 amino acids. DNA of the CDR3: TGCGCCAGCAGCTTGGCCGTCTTGAGTAGATCGAACACCGGGGAGCTGTTTTTT. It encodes CASSLAVLSRSNTGELFF.

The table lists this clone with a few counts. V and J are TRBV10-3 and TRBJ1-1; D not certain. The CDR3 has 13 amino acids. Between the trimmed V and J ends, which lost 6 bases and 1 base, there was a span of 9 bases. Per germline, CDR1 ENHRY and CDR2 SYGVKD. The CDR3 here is CAISLRANTEAFF. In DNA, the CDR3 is TGTGCCATCAGCCTCCGGGCGAACACTGAAGCTTTCTTT.

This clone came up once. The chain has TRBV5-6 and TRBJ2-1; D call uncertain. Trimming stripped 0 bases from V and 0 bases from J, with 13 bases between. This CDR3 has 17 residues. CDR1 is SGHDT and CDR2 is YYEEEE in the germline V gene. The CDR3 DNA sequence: TGTGCCAGCAGCTTGGCTGAGAACCCGAGCTCCTACAATGAGCAGTTCTTC. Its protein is CASSLAENPSSYNEQFF.

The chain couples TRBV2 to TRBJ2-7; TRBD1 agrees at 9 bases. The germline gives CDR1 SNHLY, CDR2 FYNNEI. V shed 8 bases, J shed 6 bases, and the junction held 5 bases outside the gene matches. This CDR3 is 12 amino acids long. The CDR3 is CASRDREVEQYF. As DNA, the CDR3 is TGTGCCAGCCGGGACAGGGAGGTCGAGCAGTACTTC.

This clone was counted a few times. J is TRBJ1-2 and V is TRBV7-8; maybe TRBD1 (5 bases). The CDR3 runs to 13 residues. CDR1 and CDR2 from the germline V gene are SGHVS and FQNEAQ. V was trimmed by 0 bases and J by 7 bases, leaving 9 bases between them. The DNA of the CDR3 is TGTGCCAGCAGCTTAGCCGGACAACGTGGCTACACCTTC. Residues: CASSLAGQRGYTF.

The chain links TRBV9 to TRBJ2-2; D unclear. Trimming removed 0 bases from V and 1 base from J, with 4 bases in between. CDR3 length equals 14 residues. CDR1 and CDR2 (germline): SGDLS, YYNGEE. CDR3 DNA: TGTGCCAGCAGCGTAGACGGGAACACCGGGGAGCTGTTTTTT. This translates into CASSVDGNTGELFF.

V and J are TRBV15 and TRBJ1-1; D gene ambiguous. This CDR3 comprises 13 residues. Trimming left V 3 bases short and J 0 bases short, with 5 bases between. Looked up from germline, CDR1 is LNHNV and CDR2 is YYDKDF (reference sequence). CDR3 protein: CATSRLMNTEAFF. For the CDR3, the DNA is TGTGCCACCAGCAGGCTCATGAACACTGAAGCTTTCTTT.

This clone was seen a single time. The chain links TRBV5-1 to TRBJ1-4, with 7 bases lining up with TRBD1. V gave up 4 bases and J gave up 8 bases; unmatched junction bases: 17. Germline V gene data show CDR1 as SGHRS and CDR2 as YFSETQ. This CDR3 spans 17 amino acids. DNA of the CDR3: TGCGCCAGCAGCCCTACCCCCGCCTTGCGGGACAGAGAAAAACTGTTTTTT. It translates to CASSPTPALRDREKLFF.

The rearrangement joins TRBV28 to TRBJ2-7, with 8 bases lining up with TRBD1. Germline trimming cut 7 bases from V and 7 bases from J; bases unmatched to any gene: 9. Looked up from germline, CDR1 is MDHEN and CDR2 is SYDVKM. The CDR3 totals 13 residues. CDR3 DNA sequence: TGTGCCAGCACCCAGGGGGCTCTCCGGGAGCAGTACTTC. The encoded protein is CASTQGALREQYF.

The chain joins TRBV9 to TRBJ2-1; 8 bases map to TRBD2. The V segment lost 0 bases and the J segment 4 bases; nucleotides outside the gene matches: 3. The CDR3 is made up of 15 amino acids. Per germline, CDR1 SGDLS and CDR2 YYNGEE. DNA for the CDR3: TGTGCCAGCAGCGTAGCCACGGGAGGGTACAATGAGCAGTTCTTC. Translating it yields CASSVATGGYNEQFF.

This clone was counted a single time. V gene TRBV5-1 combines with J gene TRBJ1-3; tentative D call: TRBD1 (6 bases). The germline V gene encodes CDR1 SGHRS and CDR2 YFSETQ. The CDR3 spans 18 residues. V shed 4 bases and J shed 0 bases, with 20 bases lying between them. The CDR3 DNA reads TGCGCCAGCAGCCGGGGGTACAATGACAGGATCTCTGGAAACACCATATATTTT. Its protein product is CASSRGYNDRISGNTIYF. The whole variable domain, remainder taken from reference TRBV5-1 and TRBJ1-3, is KAGVTQTPRYLIKTRGQQVTLSCSPISGHRSVSWYQQTPGQGLQFLFEYFSETQRNKGNFPGRFSGRQFSNSRSEMNVSTLELGDSALYLCASSRGYNDRISGNTIYFGEGSWLTVV.

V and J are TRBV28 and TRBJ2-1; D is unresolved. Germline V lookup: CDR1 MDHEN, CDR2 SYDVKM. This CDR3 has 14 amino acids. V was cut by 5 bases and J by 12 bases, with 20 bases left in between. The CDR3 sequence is CASSPGGSLPGQFF. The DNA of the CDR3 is TGTGCCAGCAGTCCTGGCGGATCCCTTCCGGGGCAGTTCTTC.

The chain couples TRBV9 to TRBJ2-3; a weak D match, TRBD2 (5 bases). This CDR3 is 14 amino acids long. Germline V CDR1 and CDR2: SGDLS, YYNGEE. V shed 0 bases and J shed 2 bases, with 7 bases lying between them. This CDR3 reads CASSVGTYTDTQYF. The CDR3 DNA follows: TGTGCCAGCAGCGTAGGGACTTACACAGATACGCAGTATTTT.

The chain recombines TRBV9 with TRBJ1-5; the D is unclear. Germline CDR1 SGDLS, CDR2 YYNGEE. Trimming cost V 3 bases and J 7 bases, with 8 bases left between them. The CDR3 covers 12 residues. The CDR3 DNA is TGTGCCAGCAGCGGGAGAATGCAGCCCCAGCATTTT. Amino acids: CASSGRMQPQHF.

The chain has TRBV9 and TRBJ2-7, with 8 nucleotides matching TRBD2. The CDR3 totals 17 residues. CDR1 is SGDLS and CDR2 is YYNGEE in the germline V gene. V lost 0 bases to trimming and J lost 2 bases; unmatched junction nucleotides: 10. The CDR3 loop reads CASSVGRGSGSTYEQYF. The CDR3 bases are TGTGCCAGCAGCGTAGGAAGGGGGAGCGGGAGTACCTACGAGCAGTACTTC.

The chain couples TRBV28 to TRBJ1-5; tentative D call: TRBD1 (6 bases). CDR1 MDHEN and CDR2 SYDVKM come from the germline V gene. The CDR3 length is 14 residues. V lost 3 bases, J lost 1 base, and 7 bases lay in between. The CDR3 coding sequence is TGTGCCAGCAGTTTGGACAGCAGCAATCAGCCCCAGCATTTT. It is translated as CASSLDSSNQPQHF.